The clone carrying this T cell receptor (beta chain) was observed at least ten times. This sample was included in a study of T cells in Graves' hyperthyroidism and ophthalmopathy. What was amplified from RNA transcripts were TCR beta CDR3 regions. HTBI primers were the set used in a first-round RT-PCR of the TCR CDR3. TCRdb re-called the multiplex PCR reads through MiXCR, storing one row per CDR3 protein. This sample carries 470,000 or so distinct CDR3 sequences, about 20% of them seen once, and the ten largest clones take 26%. An absence of ophthalmopathy progression within 18 months meant stable Graves' hyperthyroidism. Thyroid ultrasound and orbital computed tomography, with clinical symptoms and serum thyroxine and TRAb, informed diagnoses. Per the germline V gene, CDR1 is MNHNS and CDR2 is SASEGT. J was trimmed by 5 bases and V by 6 bases; bases with no gene match: 13. The CDR3 consists of 16 residues.

The TCR was taken from a man between 18 and 29 years old with Graves' hyperthyroidism. This chain connects TRBV6-1 to TRBJ2-5; 9 nucleotides agree with TRBD1. Sequenced input: blood. CDR3 sequence reads: CASRRTGQGSHETQYF. CDR3 nucleotide sequence: TGTGCCAGCAGAAGGACTGGACAGGGGTCTCATGAGACCCAGTACTTC.